This passage covers 16 T cell receptor beta chains from one sample sequenced in a study of OX40 agonist ivuxolimab in advanced cancers. Data came from immunoSEQ multiplex PCR; TCRdb stores just in-frame clones and leaves some out. The table shows 61,000 or so clones, with over 75% occurring only once. This specimen was CD4+ or CD8+ T cells sorted from blood, taken in a trial of the OX40 agonist ivuxolimab. The receptors here all came from an adult with an advanced solid tumor such as melanoma, head and neck, liver or kidney cancer.

J is TRBJ2-3 and V is TRBV4-1, with 9 bases fitting TRBD1. Germline values: CDR1 MGHRA, CDR2 YSYEKL. This CDR3 is built from 15 residues. After removal of 4 bases from V and 3 bases from J, the junction contained 5 bases not matched to a gene. CDR3 sequence: CASSLRQGGTDTQYF. The CDR3 DNA reads TGCGCCAGCAGCCTTCGACAGGGGGGGACAGATACGCAGTATTTT.

This clone was observed a few times. This chain links TRBV28 with TRBJ1-1, with D tentatively TRBD1 (5 bases). Deletions cut 5 bases from V and 3 bases from J, with 13 bases between. CDR1 MDHEN and CDR2 SYDVKM come from the germline V gene. The CDR3 has 14 amino acids. CDR3 sequence (DNA): TGTGCCAGCAGTCCGCGGTTCAGGGACACTGAAGCTTTCTTT. It is translated as CASSPRFRDTEAFF.

This chain joins TRBV5-7 and TRBJ1-4; maybe TRBD1 (6 bases). TRBV5-7 is known as an ORF, though its function is uncertain. This CDR3 contains 15 residues. With 1 base removed from V and 6 bases from J, the gap between germline ends came to 13 bases. The CDR3 reads CASSLRYRVDEKLFF. The CDR3 bases are TGTGCCAGCAGCTTGCGTTACAGGGTAGATGAAAAACTGTTTTTT.

The J gene is TRBJ2-3, the V gene TRBV30; 8 bases match TRBD2. After removal of 2 bases from V and 2 bases from J, the junction contained 12 bases not matched to a gene. The germline V gene has CDR1 GTSNPN and CDR2 SVGIG (reference sequence). This CDR3 has 17 amino acids. DNA of the CDR3: TGTGCCTGGAGTTTGACCGGGAGGGCCCGGAACACAGATACGCAGTATTTT. Translation: CAWSLTGRARNTDTQYF.

This clone was found once. The chain is built from TRBV30 and TRBJ2-7, with 7 bases that match TRBD1. After removal of 8 bases from V and 5 bases from J, the junction contained 6 bases not matched to a gene. CDR1 and CDR2 (germline): GTSNPN, SVGIG (reference sequence). This CDR3 contains 11 residues. The CDR3 DNA follows: TGTGCCGGACAGGCCCGAGACGAGCAGTACTTC. Amino acid sequence: CAGQARDEQYF.

This chain uses TRBV27 with TRBJ2-7; 8 bases agree with TRBD1. CDR1 is MNHEY, CDR2 SMNVEV, per germline (reference sequence). V trimming: 4 bases; J trimming: 3 bases; junction bases outside the gene matches: 11. This CDR3 has 16 residues. CDR3 bases: TGTGCCAGCAGTTCCCGGACAGGGCGGAGTATCTACGAGCAGTACTTC. It is translated as CASSSRTGRSIYEQYF.

The chain recombines TRBV12-1 with TRBJ2-7. TRBV12-1 is an annotated pseudogene. This CDR3 contains 16 residues. The CDR3 region is CASSFKGIRSSYEQYF. CDR3 bases: TGTGCCAGCAGCTTTAAGGGCATTCGAAGCTCCTACGAGCAGTACTTC.

The rearrangement uses TRBV7-7 and TRBJ2-5; unclear D gene. The CDR3 runs 13 residues. V lost 5 bases, J lost 5 bases, and 12 bases lay in between. Germline V gene sequence: CDR1 SSHAT, CDR2 FNYEAQ (reference sequence). CDR3 residues: CASSPTAFETQYF. CDR3 sequence (DNA): TGTGCCAGCAGCCCTACAGCATTTGAGACCCAGTACTTC.

The table lists this clone with a count of one. The chain couples TRBV28 to TRBJ1-6; possibly TRBD1 for D (6 bases). Trimming left V 5 bases short and J 6 bases short, with 11 bases between. Germline V lookup: CDR1 MDHEN, CDR2 SYDVKM. The CDR3 covers 14 residues. The CDR3 nucleotides read TGTGCCAGCAGTCTAGGGACATCTAATTCACCCCTCCACTTT. This sequence encodes CASSLGTSNSPLHF.

The rearrangement links TRBV7-2 to TRBJ1-3, with 10 nucleotides matching TRBD1. The CDR3 covers 15 residues. V trimming: 3 bases; J trimming: 4 bases; junction bases outside the gene matches: 3. Germline V gene sequence: CDR1 SGHTA, CDR2 FQGNSA. The CDR3, as DNA: TGTGCCAGCAGCTTGACAGGGGGCGACGGAAACACCATATATTTT. Its translation: CASSLTGGDGNTIYF. Variable domain in full (rest from reference TRBV7-2 and TRBJ1-3): GAGVSQSPSNKVTEKGKDVELRCDPISGHTALYWYRQSLGQGLEFLIYFQGNSAPDKSGLPSDRFSAERTGGSVSTLTIQRTQQEDSAVYLCASSLTGGDGNTIYFGEGSWLTVV.

The CDR3 sequence is CASGGGQGSEQFF. CDR3 nucleotide sequence: TGTGCCAGCGGCGGGGGGCAGGGGAGTGAGCAGTTCTTC. V and J are TRBV10-3 and TRBJ2-1; 8 nucleotides align to TRBD2. Germline V gene lookup returns CDR1 ENHRY and CDR2 SYGVKD. This CDR3 is built from 13 residues. Trimming removed 10 bases from V and 9 bases from J; junction bases left unmatched: 11.

This chain uses TRBV5-4 with TRBJ2-2; 13 bases match TRBD2. The CDR3 spans 18 residues. Germline V gene lookup returns CDR1 SGHNT and CDR2 YYREEE (reference sequence). V shed 4 bases and J 5 bases; nucleotides not matched to a gene: 11. The CDR3 nucleotides read TGTGCCAGCAGCGCACCGGGACTAGCGGGATCCGGAACCGGGGAGCTGTTTTTT. Translated, it gives CASSAPGLAGSGTGELFF. Looking up the rest from reference TRBV5-4 and TRBJ2-2 gives the full variable domain: ETGVTQSPTHLIKTRGQQVTLRCSSQSGHNTVSWYQQALGQGPQFIFQYYREEENGRGNFPPRFSGLQFPNYSSELNVNALELDDSALYLCASSAPGLAGSGTGELFFGEGSRLTVL.

The rearrangement links TRBV5-1 to TRBJ2-3, with TRBD2 matching 12 bases. Unmatched junction bases numbered 0, after V lost 1 base and J lost 0 bases. The CDR3 runs 16 residues. Germline V gene data show CDR1 as SGHRS and CDR2 as YFSETQ. The CDR3 nucleotides are TGCGCCAGCAGCTTGACTAGCGGGAGGAGCACAGATACGCAGTATTTT. This encodes CASSLTSGRSTDTQYF.

The chain links TRBV28 to TRBJ2-1, with 8 nucleotides matching TRBD2. The CDR3 is 18 amino acids. From germline, CDR1 is MDHEN and CDR2 SYDVKM. Trimming cost V 1 base and J 9 bases; bases outside gene matches: 17. The chain's CDR3 is CASSLSSGLGDIAGEQFF. CDR3 DNA sequence: TGTGCCAGCAGTTTATCATCGGGACTAGGTGATATTGCGGGTGAGCAGTTCTTC.

J is TRBJ2-3 and V is TRBV7-3; D gene uncertain. This CDR3 has 14 residues. The germline V gene has CDR1 SGHTA and CDR2 FQGTGA. V lost 1 base and J lost 4, with 9 bases in between. CDR3 sequence (DNA): TGTGCCAGCAGCTTAAGCGGCACCCCAGATACGCAGTATTTT. It codes for CASSLSGTPDTQYF.

The rearrangement uses TRBV2 and TRBJ2-5, with TRBD2 matching over 14 bases. CDR3 length: 14 amino acids. Germline CDR1 and CDR2: SNHLY and FYNNEI. Trimming at V came to 8 bases and at J to 3 bases, leaving 2 bases not matched to a gene. The CDR3 sequence is CASGGLAGEETQYF. The CDR3, as DNA: TGTGCCAGCGGGGGACTAGCGGGGGAAGAGACCCAGTACTTC.